This T cell receptor beta chain was sequenced during a study of T cell repertoires in cytomegalovirus infection. Study-level background: CMV infection plus the matching HLA type was flagged by public TCR beta signatures.

TCRdb re-derived calls from the reads in MiXCR, one entry per CDR3 protein. The sample has about 150,000 distinct CDR3 sequences, around 24% seen once. This sequence was found in a human donor in good health (CMV status not recorded). Some clones in this sample may be carry-over from other donors' samples. Sample: PBMCs.

Here the CDR3 reads CASRGTGDYEQYF. For the CDR3, the DNA is TGTGCCAGCAGAGGGACTGGCGACTACGAGCAGTACTTC. The chain carries TRBV7-9 and TRBJ2-7; perhaps TRBD2 as D (6 bases). The CDR3 covers 13 residues. Trimming shortened V by 6 bases and J by 3 bases, and 12 bases separated the two germline ends. Germline V gives CDR1 SEHNR, CDR2 FQNEAQ (reference sequence).